The 22 T cell receptor beta chains below come from one sample, sequenced in a study of cytomegalovirus exposure and HLA in healthy donors. Clones were read by immunoSEQ multiplex PCR, and TCRdb kept only the in-frame ones, dropping some. The sample records more than 55,000 clones, about 93% being singletons. Sequenced input: PBMCs. These receptors were taken from a man in his late teens or twenties in good health and CMV-seronegative.

This clone has just one count. The chain combines TRBV27 with TRBJ2-2; no definite D call. V dropped 2 bases and J dropped 6 bases, with 10 bases sitting between them. Germline CDR1 reads MNHEY; CDR2 reads SMNVEV (reference sequence). The CDR3 sequence is 14 residues long. The CDR3 DNA follows: TGTGCCAGCAGTTTAGCTCGGCTAGCCGGGGAGCTGTTTTTT. It translates to CASSLARLAGELFF.

V is TRBV5-1 and J is TRBJ2-5; D remains ambiguous. CDR1 SGHRS and CDR2 YFSETQ come from the germline V gene. With 0 bases removed from V and 1 base from J, the gap between germline ends came to 7 bases. The CDR3 length is 14 residues. The CDR3 region has the DNA TGCGCCAGCAGCTTGGACAGCACCCAAGAGACCCAGTACTTC. Translating gives CASSLDSTQETQYF.

Relative to its sample, this clone is medium-sized (0.01 to 0.1%). The same CDR3 is also encoded by other DNA sequences in this sample. The V gene is TRBV2, the J gene TRBJ2-5, with 9 nucleotides matching TRBD1. Trimming at V came to 6 bases and at J to 5 bases, leaving 1 base not matched to a gene. Germline CDR1 SNHLY, CDR2 FYNNEI. There are 12 residues in the CDR3. Here the CDR3 reads CASRGQGETQYF. CDR3 in DNA: TGTGCCAGCAGAGGACAGGGGGAGACCCAGTACTTC.

The genes are TRBV7-2 and TRBJ1-4; weak D call: TRBD1 (5 bases). In germline, CDR1 is SGHTA, CDR2 FQGNSA. This CDR3 is built from 15 residues. Trimming removed 6 bases from V and 8 bases from J, with 19 bases in between. CDR3: CASRQTGGVGEKLFF. The CDR3 DNA reads TGTGCCAGCAGACAGACGGGGGGGGTAGGAGAAAAACTGTTTTTT.

The chain couples TRBV2 to TRBJ1-5, with TRBD1 as a possible D gene (5 bases). The CDR3 length is 14 residues. Germline V gene sequence: CDR1 SNHLY, CDR2 FYNNEI. The ends were cut back, 1 base at V and 2 bases at J, with 6 bases in the middle. The CDR3 sequence: CASSEEGGNQPQHF. The CDR3 DNA sequence: TGTGCCAGCAGTGAAGAAGGGGGCAATCAGCCCCAGCATTTT.

The gene calls are TRBV7-3 and TRBJ2-5, with D possibly TRBD2 on 6 matching bases. The ends were cut back, 5 bases at V and 0 bases at J, with 13 bases in the middle. This CDR3 contains 15 residues. Per the germline V gene, CDR1 is SGHTA and CDR2 is FQGTGA. CDR3 in amino acids: CASSVNGGYQETQYF. CDR3 nucleotides: TGTGCCAGCAGCGTTAATGGAGGGTACCAAGAGACCCAGTACTTC. The full variable domain, in which reference TRBV7-3 and TRBJ2-5 provide the parts outside the CDR3, is GAGVSQTPSNKVTEKGKYVELRCDPISGHTALYWYRQSLGQGPEFLIYFQGTGAADDSGLPNDRFFAVRPEGSVSTLKIQRTERGDSAVYLCASSVNGGYQETQYFGPGTRLLVL.

The V call is TRBV19, the J call TRBJ2-6; 7 bases map to TRBD1. Per germline, CDR1 LNHDA and CDR2 SQIVND (reference sequence). The CDR3 loop spans 17 amino acids. V lost 5 bases, J lost 2 bases, and 9 bases stayed unmatched. The CDR3 loop reads CASSPGQKGAGANVLTF. CDR3 bases: TGTGCCAGTAGTCCGGGACAGAAGGGCGCTGGGGCCAACGTCCTGACTTTC.

The chain is built from TRBV25-1 and TRBJ2-5, with TRBD1 as a possible D gene (7 bases). This CDR3 comprises 15 residues. Germline values: CDR1 MGHDK, CDR2 SYGVNS. The V and J ends lost 6 bases and 4 bases respectively, with 18 bases between them. The CDR3 DNA reads TGTGCCAGCAGCTACGGATACAGGGGAGGAGAGACCCAGTACTTC. This codes for CASSYGYRGGETQYF. Based on the CDR3 plus reference TRBV25-1 and TRBJ2-5, the full variable domain is EADIYQTPRYLVIGTGKKITLECSQTMGHDKMYWYQQDPGMELHLIHYSYGVNSTEKGDLSSESTVSRIRTEHFPLTLESARPSHTSQYLCASSYGYRGGETQYFGPGTRLLVL.

This chain uses TRBV14 with TRBJ2-1, with D perhaps TRBD2 (5 bases). CDR1 is SGHDN, CDR2 FVKESK, per germline. With 4 bases removed from V and 4 bases from J, the gap between germline ends came to 14 bases. There are 15 residues in the CDR3. The CDR3 DNA sequence: TGTGCCAGCAGCCGAGGACTTGGGATATACAATGAGCAGTTCTTC. Its protein product is CASSRGLGIYNEQFF.

This sequence joins TRBV18 and TRBJ2-7, with D tentatively TRBD2 (7 bases). This CDR3 is 12 amino acids long. Trimming took off 8 bases at V and 2 bases at J, with 10 bases between the two ends. CDR1 and CDR2 from the germline V gene are KGHSH and LQKENI. The DNA of the CDR3 is TGTGCCAGCCTCGGGGGGCCCTACGAGCAGTACTTC. It encodes CASLGGPYEQYF.

The chain carries TRBV19 and TRBJ1-5; a possible D gene is TRBD1 (6 bases). The CDR3 is made up of 14 amino acids. Between the trimmed V and J ends, which lost 5 bases and 7 bases, there was a span of 15 bases. Germline V gene sequence: CDR1 LNHDA, CDR2 SQIVND (reference sequence). For the CDR3, the DNA is TGTGCCAGTAGTGCTCAGGGGTCTGGACAGCCCCAGCATTTT. It encodes CASSAQGSGQPQHF. Looking up the rest from reference TRBV19 and TRBJ1-5 gives the full variable domain: DGGITQSPKYLFRKEGQNVTLSCEQNLNHDAMYWYRQDPGQGLRLIYYSQIVNDFQKGDIAEGYSVSREKKESFPLTVTSAQKNPTAFYLCASSAQGSGQPQHFGDGTRLSIL.

The chain combines TRBV4-1 with TRBJ2-1; the match to TRBD1 covers 8 bases. Germline values: CDR1 MGHRA, CDR2 YSYEKL. The CDR3 extends over 14 amino acids. V trimming: 3 bases; J trimming: 7 bases; junction bases outside the gene matches: 5. The CDR3 DNA reads as TGCGCCAGCAGCCACGGACAGGGCGGTAATGAGCAGTTCTTC. The encoded protein is CASSHGQGGNEQFF.

This chain joins TRBV11-2 and TRBJ2-1; 8 nucleotides agree with TRBD1. Germline trimming cut 3 bases from V and 4 bases from J; bases unmatched to any gene: 2. Germline loops: CDR1 SGHAT, CDR2 FQNNGV. The CDR3 length is 14 residues. The CDR3 DNA follows: TGTGCCAGCAGCTTGGGGGACAGGTACAATGAGCAGTTCTTC. It translates to CASSLGDRYNEQFF.

The chain recombines TRBV7-2 with TRBJ2-3; D possibly corresponds to TRBD2 (6 bases). The CDR3 totals 16 residues. CDR1 is SGHTA and CDR2 is FQGNSA in the germline V gene. V was pared by 5 bases and J by 4 bases, with 19 bases between. The CDR3 region is CASSPRGGGIPDTQYF. DNA for the CDR3: TGTGCCAGCAGCCCACGGGGTGGCGGGATCCCAGATACGCAGTATTTT.

This chain joins TRBV19 and TRBJ1-4; no clear D. The CDR3 spans 12 residues. Germline CDR1 and CDR2: LNHDA and SQIVND (reference sequence). V was pared by 7 bases and J by 15 bases, with 18 bases between. In nucleotides, the CDR3 is TGTGCCAGTACGAGTACCCCGCAACCCATGTTTTTT. Amino acid sequence: CASTSTPQPMFF.

The table lists this clone with a count of one. The gene calls are TRBV28 and TRBJ2-5; TRBD2 matches 11 bases. The CDR3 is made up of 18 amino acids. CDR1 MDHEN and CDR2 SYDVKM come from the germline V gene. With 5 bases clipped from V and 4 bases from J, the junction kept 15 bases outside the gene matches. The CDR3 loop reads CASSPYRSGRGSGETQYF. CDR3 nucleotides: TGTGCCAGCAGTCCCTACCGTAGCGGGAGGGGTTCGGGAGAGACCCAGTACTTC.

This sequence joins TRBV29-1 and TRBJ1-2; TRBD1 matches 8 bases. The CDR3 has 13 amino acids. In germline, CDR1 is SQVTM, CDR2 ANQGSEA. J was trimmed by 7 bases and V by 3 bases; bases with no gene match: 7. In nucleotides, the CDR3 is TGCAGCGTTGATACAGGGGGTGTTTTTGGCTACACCTTC. This encodes CSVDTGGVFGYTF.

The V gene is TRBV4-2, the J gene TRBJ1-2; TRBD1 might be the D (6 bases). Trimming took off 0 bases at V and 3 bases at J, with 8 bases between the two ends. This CDR3 has 14 residues. Germline V gene data show CDR1 as LGHNA and CDR2 as YNFKEQ. CDR3 in amino acids: CASSQDRQDYGYTF. CDR3 sequence (DNA): TGTGCCAGCAGCCAAGATCGACAGGACTATGGCTACACCTTC.

The V gene is TRBV27, the J gene TRBJ2-5; TRBD1 matches at 7 bases. V shed 6 bases, J shed 5 bases, and the junction held 6 bases outside the gene matches. The germline V gene has CDR1 MNHEY and CDR2 SMNVEV (reference sequence). This CDR3 has 13 residues. CDR3 nucleotide sequence: TGTGCCAGCAGGAGACAGGGTGAGGAGACCCAGTACTTC. Translating it yields CASRRQGEETQYF.

V usage is TRBV6-4 and J usage is TRBJ2-7; TRBD1 agrees at 8 bases. Germline trimming cut 6 bases from V and 7 bases from J; bases unmatched to any gene: 20. Germline assignment: CDR1 MRHNA and CDR2 SNTAGT. The CDR3 totals 17 residues. The CDR3 nucleotides are TGTGCCAGCAGCAGAACTGTCAGGGGGCGCTTAGTGTTGGAGCAGTACTTC. Translating it yields CASSRTVRGRLVLEQYF.

This clone was detected a few times. In DNA, the CDR3 is TGTGCCAGCAGCGGTACAGGAAACAATCAGCCCCAGCATTTT. This gives the protein CASSGTGNNQPQHF. J is TRBJ1-5 and V is TRBV9; TRBD1 might be the D (5 bases). Looked up from germline, CDR1 is SGDLS and CDR2 is YYNGEE. The CDR3 totals 14 residues. The V end was cut by 3 bases, the J end by 3 bases, with 10 bases between.

J is TRBJ1-2 and V is TRBV6-1; D is possibly TRBD1 (6 bases). The V gene's germline CDR1 is MNHNS and CDR2 SASEGT. Trimming pared 5 bases from V and 8 bases from J, leaving 12 bases between. The CDR3 sequence is 12 residues long. CDR3 in DNA: TGTGCCAGCAGTACAGGGTACTGGGGCTACACCTTC. Protein product: CASSTGYWGYTF.